The T cell receptor (beta chain) described here comes from a study of shared T cell receptors in the human thymus. Assay: immunoSEQ multiplex PCR; the TCRdb copy retains only in-frame clones and omits some. The table records about 400,000 clones, just under 95% of them present only once. The clonotype was recovered from a human donor. The sample was thymocytes.

The CDR3 spells CASSKQYSGELFF. The CDR3 nucleotides read TGTGCCAGTAGCAAACAGTACTCCGGGGAGCTGTTTTTT. V is TRBV19 and J is TRBJ2-2; no clear D. The CDR3 is 13 residues long. The V end lost 6 bases, the J end lost 6 bases, and 11 bases lay between the germline ends. In germline, CDR1 is LNHDA, CDR2 SQIVND (reference sequence).